The 15 T cell receptor beta chains reported below all come from one sample, sequenced in a study of OX40 agonist ivuxolimab in advanced cancers. Using immunoSEQ multiplex PCR, the repertoire was profiled, and TCRdb retains in-frame clones only, with some absent. Of roughly 100,000 clones in the sample, approximately 94% are singletons; the top ten hold just over 2%. Sequences were derived from CD4+ or CD8+ T cells sorted from blood, sampled in a trial of the OX40 agonist ivuxolimab. These receptors were taken from an adult with an advanced solid tumor such as melanoma, head and neck, liver or kidney cancer.

The rearrangement joins TRBV7-9 to TRBJ2-5, with D perhaps TRBD1 or TRBD2 (6 bases each). Per germline, CDR1 SEHNR and CDR2 FQNEAQ (reference sequence). Trimming took 5 bases from V and 2 from J, leaving 18 bases between them. The CDR3 extends over 16 amino acids. The CDR3 region is CASSQLGGGRQETQYF. The CDR3 DNA is TGTGCCAGCAGCCAGCTAGGAGGGGGAAGGCAAGAGACCCAGTACTTC. Based on the CDR3 plus reference TRBV7-9 and TRBJ2-5, the full variable domain is DTGVSQNPRHKITKRGQNVTFRCDPISEHNRLYWYRQTLGQGPEFLTYFQNEAQLEKSRLLSDRFSAERPKGSFSTLEIQRTEQGDSAMYLCASSQLGGGRQETQYFGPGTRLLVL.

The chain uses TRBV28 and TRBJ1-2; tentatively, D is TRBD1 (5 bases). The V end lost 8 bases, the J end lost 3 bases, and 16 bases lay between the germline ends. The CDR3 is 14 amino acids. The germline V gene has CDR1 MDHEN and CDR2 SYDVKM. The CDR3 loop reads CASLQGFADYGYTF. CDR3 in DNA: TGTGCCAGCCTTCAGGGTTTTGCCGACTATGGCTACACCTTC.

The chain carries TRBV29-1 and TRBJ2-3, with TRBD1 identical over 8 bases. Per the germline V gene, CDR1 is SQVTM and CDR2 is ANQGSEA. The J segment lost 3 bases and the V segment lost 6 bases, leaving 11 bases of the junction unmatched. This CDR3 is built from 15 residues. CDR3 protein: CSVHRTGRGTDTQYF. CDR3 bases: TGCAGCGTACACAGGACAGGGCGAGGGACAGATACGCAGTATTTT.

The chain combines TRBV4-3 with TRBJ2-1, with a possible D match to TRBD2 (6 bases). Germline CDR1 and CDR2: LGHNA and YSLEER. V was cut by 4 bases and J by 1 base, with 11 bases left in between. The CDR3 totals 15 residues. This CDR3 reads CASSRGTFSYNEQFF. The CDR3 bases are TGCGCCAGCAGCCGAGGGACTTTTTCCTACAATGAGCAGTTCTTC.

The gene calls are TRBV4-1 and TRBJ1-1; no reliable D call. This CDR3 is built from 13 residues. V was trimmed by 4 bases and J by 0 bases, leaving 6 bases between them. Germline lookup yields CDR1 MGHRA and CDR2 YSYEKL. The CDR3 here is CASSLNLNTEAFF. The CDR3 DNA reads TGCGCCAGCAGCCTTAACCTGAACACTGAAGCTTTCTTT.

The chain joins TRBV29-1 to TRBJ1-3; D is ambiguous. CDR3 size: 14 residues. The ends were cut back, 0 bases at V and 0 bases at J, with 6 bases in the middle. Germline assignment: CDR1 SQVTM and CDR2 ANQGSEA. This CDR3 reads CSVEEETSGNTIYF. The CDR3 DNA reads as TGCAGCGTTGAAGAGGAAACCTCTGGAAACACCATATATTTT. The full variable domain, its missing parts supplied by reference TRBV29-1 and TRBJ1-3, is SAVISQKPSRDICQRGTSLTIQCQVDSQVTMMFWYRQQPGQSLTLIATANQGSEATYESGFVIDKFPISRPNLTFSTLTVSNMSPEDSSIYLCSVEEETSGNTIYFGEGSWLTVV.

V usage is TRBV6-5 and J usage is TRBJ2-7, with 7 bases matching TRBD1. With V trimmed by 2 bases and J by 3 bases, 4 bases remained unmatched. Germline V gene data show CDR1 as MNHEY and CDR2 as SVGAGI. This CDR3 comprises 14 residues. CDR3 bases: TGTGCCAGCAGTTACGAGGCAGGGGGCTACGAGCAGTACTTC. Protein sequence: CASSYEAGGYEQYF.

The CDR3 region is CASSHRRGWNTEAFF. In DNA form, the CDR3 reads TGTGCCAGCAGCCACCGTAGGGGGTGGAACACTGAAGCTTTCTTT. The chain has TRBV28 and TRBJ1-1; possible D gene TRBD1, 6 bases. CDR3 length: 15 amino acids. Germline V lookup: CDR1 MDHEN, CDR2 SYDVKM. Trimming stripped 6 bases from V and 1 base from J, with 15 bases between.

The chain recombines TRBV7-9 with TRBJ2-5; no definite D call. The length of the CDR3 is 15 residues. Trimming shortened V by 1 base and J by 5 bases, and 14 bases separated the two germline ends. Germline CDR1 and CDR2: SEHNR and FQNEAQ (reference sequence). The CDR3 loop reads CASSLDRSSEETQYF. Written as DNA, the CDR3 is TGTGCCAGCAGCTTAGATCGTTCCTCCGAGGAGACCCAGTACTTC.

J is TRBJ2-1 and V is TRBV9; TRBD1 aligns across 7 bases. CDR1 and CDR2 (germline): SGDLS, YYNGEE. V lost 3 bases and J lost 1; bases outside the gene matches: 13. This CDR3 spans 18 amino acids. CDR3 sequence: CASSGSIDRVGSYNEQFF. The CDR3 DNA follows: TGTGCCAGCAGCGGCTCAATCGACAGGGTGGGATCCTACAATGAGCAGTTCTTC.

This chain links TRBV4-3 with TRBJ1-2; the D is unclear. The CDR3 length is 15 residues. V lost 0 bases to trimming and J lost 6 bases, with 14 bases between them. Germline V gives CDR1 LGHNA, CDR2 YSLEER. The CDR3 here is CASSQDRAQHNGYTF. In DNA, the CDR3 is TGCGCCAGCAGCCAAGATCGAGCGCAGCACAATGGCTACACCTTC.

In this sample, this clone turned up once. The chain combines TRBV27 with TRBJ2-1, with 9 bases matching TRBD2. CDR3 length: 18 amino acids. The V gene end was trimmed by 1 base and the J gene end by 2 bases; junction bases not matched to a gene: 9. Looked up from germline, CDR1 is MNHEY and CDR2 is SMNVEV (reference sequence). The CDR3 loop reads CASSLYLDSGRAYNEQFF. The CDR3, as DNA: TGTGCCAGCAGTTTATATTTGGATAGCGGGAGAGCCTACAATGAGCAGTTCTTC.

The CDR3 sequence is CASSLSMQGDSTDTQYF. The DNA of the CDR3 is TGTGCCAGCAGTTTATCCATGCAGGGGGATAGCACAGATACGCAGTATTTT. The chain combines TRBV28 with TRBJ2-3; 7 nucleotides line up with TRBD1. The CDR3 runs 17 residues. In germline, CDR1 is MDHEN, CDR2 SYDVKM. V lost 1 base and J lost 0; bases outside the gene matches: 7.

The chain has TRBV29-1 and TRBJ2-2, with D perhaps TRBD1 (5 bases). The length of the CDR3 is 14 residues. The germline V and J ends were trimmed by 4 bases and 6 bases, with 15 bases remaining between them. CDR1 is SQVTM, CDR2 ANQGSEA, per germline. Here the CDR3 reads CSVARPQGSGELFF. The CDR3 DNA sequence: TGCAGCGTTGCCCGCCCTCAGGGTTCCGGGGAGCTGTTTTTT.

The V and J genes are TRBV19 and TRBJ1-1; no clear D. Germline values: CDR1 LNHDA, CDR2 SQIVND (reference sequence). The CDR3 extends over 15 amino acids. Between the trimmed V and J ends, which lost 2 bases and 0 bases, there was a span of 10 bases. The CDR3 protein is CASSINEIMNTEAFF. CDR3 sequence (DNA): TGTGCCAGTAGTATAAATGAGATCATGAACACTGAAGCTTTCTTT.